In this sample, the clone carrying this T cell receptor beta chain turned up a few times. The data originate from a study of T-cell memory formation after mild COVID-19. Each CDR3 protein is one row after TCRdb ran MiXCR on the 5' RACE reads. The repertoire holds 470,000 or so distinct CDR3 sequences, with roughly 20% as singletons. Trimming removed 0 bases from V and 8 bases from J, with 8 bases in between. This CDR3 region has 13 residues. Sequencing input: PBMCs or a T cell subset sorted from them (not recorded which). The genes are TRBV12-3 or TRBV12-4 and TRBJ2-1; no clear D. This clonotype originated in an adult woman who had mild COVID-19 (a few samples of this study predate the infection). Cell type and time point are not known. CDR3 sequence (DNA): TGTGCCAGCAGTTTAGCTGGAAGCGATGAGCAGTTCTTC. Translated, it gives CASSLAGSDEQFF.